This T cell receptor (beta chain) was sequenced for a study of Ad26.COV2.S vaccination and SARS-CoV-2 variants. Background on the study: The donor participated in the COV1001 trial, in its Ad26.COV2.S arm.

This clone was picked up a small number of times. What it binds is not known. Study-level results: Recipients given vaccine exceeded placebo recipients in spike-specific TCR breadth.

Noted treatment: roughly 18 received Ad26.COV2.S at low or high dose, single or two shots; about 5 received placebo; per-sample allocation not given. Day 63 following the first vaccine or placebo injection was when the samples were taken. Ad26 vector vaccine expressed Wuhan-strain SARS-CoV-2 spike. The protocol was immunoSEQ multiplex PCR, while the TCRdb copy is restricted to in-frame clones and leaves out a portion. This table holds about 280,000 clones, 80% to 90% found once. This TCR was recovered from a person aged 18-65 years who received the Ad26.COV2.S COVID-19 vaccine or a placebo. The sequencing used peripheral blood, collected in a trial of Ad26.COV2.S vaccine versus placebo.

CDR3 bases: TGTGCCAGCAGGCCGGGCTGGACAGGGGACTATGGCTACACCTTC. Amino acid sequence: CASRPGWTGDYGYTF. The chain uses TRBV7-2 and TRBJ1-2; 9 positions match TRBD1. This CDR3 is 15 amino acids long. Germline values: CDR1 SGHTA, CDR2 FQGNSA. The V segment lost 6 bases and the J segment 3 bases; nucleotides outside the gene matches: 8.